The 2 T cell receptor beta chains in this list originate from one sample, sequenced in a study of vaccination and CD4 T cells after COVID-19. Treatment indicated: roughly 10-day PBMC culture with coronavirus spike peptide pools or control peptides (ViraFEST assay). These receptors have no identified antigens. At the Johns Hopkins FTIC core, DNA taken from cultured CD4+ T cells was sequenced by way of the Oncomine TCR Beta short-read assay. In TCRdb, the PCR reads were re-called with MiXCR into one record per CDR3 protein. The sample consists of around 19,000 distinct CDR3 sequences, 55% of them appearing once. The sample comprised CD4+ T cells from blood, cultured in vitro. The receptors derive from a human donor who had recovered from COVID-19.

This chain uses TRBV25-1 with TRBJ1-4; perhaps TRBD1 as D (6 bases). The CDR3 has 14 residues. The ends were cut back, 6 bases at V and 3 bases at J, with 11 bases in the middle. The germline CDR1 and CDR2 sequences are MGHDK and SYGVNS. The CDR3 here is CASRLQGANEKLFF. The CDR3 nucleotides read TGTGCCAGCAGGTTACAGGGAGCTAATGAAAAACTGTTTTTT.

V and J are TRBV6-5 and TRBJ2-3; 10 bases align to TRBD2. Per germline, CDR1 MNHEY and CDR2 SVGAGI. This CDR3 is built from 18 residues. The V segment lost 0 bases and the J segment 1 base; nucleotides outside the gene matches: 7. CDR3 in amino acids: CASSYSRLAGGRTDTQYF. DNA for the CDR3: TGTGCCAGCAGTTACTCGAGGTTAGCGGGGGGCCGCACAGATACGCAGTATTTT.